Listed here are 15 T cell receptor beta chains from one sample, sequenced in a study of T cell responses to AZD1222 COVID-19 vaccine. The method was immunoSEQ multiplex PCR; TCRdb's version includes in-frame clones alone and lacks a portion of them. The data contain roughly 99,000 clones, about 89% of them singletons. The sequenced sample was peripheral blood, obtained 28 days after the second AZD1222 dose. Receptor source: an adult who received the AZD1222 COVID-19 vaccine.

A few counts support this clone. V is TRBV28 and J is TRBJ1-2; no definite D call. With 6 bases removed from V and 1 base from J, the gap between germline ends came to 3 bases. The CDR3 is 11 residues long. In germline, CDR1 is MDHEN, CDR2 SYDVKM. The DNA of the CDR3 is TGTGCCAGCAGCGATAACTATGGCTACACCTTC. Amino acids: CASSDNYGYTF.

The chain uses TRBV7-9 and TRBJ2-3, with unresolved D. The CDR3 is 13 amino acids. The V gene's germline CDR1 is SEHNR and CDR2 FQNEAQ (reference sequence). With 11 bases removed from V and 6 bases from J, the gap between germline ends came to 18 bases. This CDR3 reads CAGREWGSDTQYF. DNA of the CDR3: TGTGCCGGGCGAGAGTGGGGATCGGATACGCAGTATTTT.

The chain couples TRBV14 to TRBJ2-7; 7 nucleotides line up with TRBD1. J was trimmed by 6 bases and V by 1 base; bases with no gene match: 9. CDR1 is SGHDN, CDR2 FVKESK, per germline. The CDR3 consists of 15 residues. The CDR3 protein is CASSQGQGSTIEQYF. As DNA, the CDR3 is TGTGCCAGCAGCCAAGGACAGGGAAGTACCATCGAGCAGTACTTC.

The CDR3 loop reads CASSKGSYNSPLHF. Here the CDR3 DNA reads TGTGCCAGCAGTAAGGGGTCCTATAATTCACCCCTCCACTTT. J is TRBJ1-6 and V is TRBV28; D is perhaps TRBD1 (5 bases). The CDR3 sequence is 14 residues long. V was cut by 5 bases and J by 1 base, with 6 bases left in between. Germline V gene lookup returns CDR1 MDHEN and CDR2 SYDVKM.

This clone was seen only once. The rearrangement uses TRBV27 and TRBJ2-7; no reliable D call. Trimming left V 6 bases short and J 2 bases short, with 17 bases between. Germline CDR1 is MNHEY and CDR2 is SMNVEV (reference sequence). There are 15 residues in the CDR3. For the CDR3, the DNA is TGTGCCAGCAGCCTTTTGCGGACCAGGACCTACGAGCAGTACTTC. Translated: CASSLLRTRTYEQYF.

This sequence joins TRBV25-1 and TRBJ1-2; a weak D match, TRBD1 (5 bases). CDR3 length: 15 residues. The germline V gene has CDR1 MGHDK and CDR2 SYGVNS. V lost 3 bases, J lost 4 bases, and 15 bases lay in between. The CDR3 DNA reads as TGTGCCAGCAGTGAGGGGGTGAACAGTCCCTATGGCTACACCTTC. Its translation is CASSEGVNSPYGYTF.

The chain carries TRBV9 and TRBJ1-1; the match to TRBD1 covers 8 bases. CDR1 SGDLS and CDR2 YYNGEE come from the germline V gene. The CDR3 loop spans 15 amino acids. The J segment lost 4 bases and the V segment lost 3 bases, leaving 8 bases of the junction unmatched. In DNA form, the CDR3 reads TGTGCCAGCAGCGCCCCGACAGGGGTCCTCACTGAAGCTTTCTTT. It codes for CASSAPTGVLTEAFF.

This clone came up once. CDR3 residues: CAIQGTGEKLFF. CDR3 bases: TGTGCCATACAGGGGACCGGTGAAAAACTGTTTTTT. The V call is TRBV6-5, the J call TRBJ1-4; 7 bases fit TRBD1. The CDR3 has 12 residues. CDR1 and CDR2 (germline): MNHEY, SVGAGI. The junction had 6 bases not matched to a gene; V was cut back by 10 bases and J by 7 bases.

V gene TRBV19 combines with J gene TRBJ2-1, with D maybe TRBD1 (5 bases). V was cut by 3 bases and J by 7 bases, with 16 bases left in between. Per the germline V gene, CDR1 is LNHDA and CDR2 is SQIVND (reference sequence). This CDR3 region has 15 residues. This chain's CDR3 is CASSMKQAVENEQFF. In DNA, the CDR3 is TGTGCCAGTAGTATGAAACAGGCGGTGGAGAATGAGCAGTTCTTC.

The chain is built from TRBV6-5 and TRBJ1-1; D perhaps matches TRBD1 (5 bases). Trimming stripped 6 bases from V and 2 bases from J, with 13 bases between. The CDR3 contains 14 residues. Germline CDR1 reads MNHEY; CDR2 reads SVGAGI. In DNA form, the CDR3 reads TGTGCCAGCAGATTCTCCGGGACCAACACTGAAGCTTTCTTT. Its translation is CASRFSGTNTEAFF.

This CDR3 is CASSPGTSGTQETQYF. The CDR3 DNA is TGTGCCAGCAGCCCGGGGACTAGCGGTACACAAGAGACCCAGTACTTC. The chain couples TRBV28 to TRBJ2-5; 11 bases fit TRBD2. This CDR3 comprises 16 residues. The V segment lost 6 bases and the J segment 2 bases; nucleotides outside the gene matches: 8. CDR1 and CDR2 from the germline V gene are MDHEN and SYDVKM.

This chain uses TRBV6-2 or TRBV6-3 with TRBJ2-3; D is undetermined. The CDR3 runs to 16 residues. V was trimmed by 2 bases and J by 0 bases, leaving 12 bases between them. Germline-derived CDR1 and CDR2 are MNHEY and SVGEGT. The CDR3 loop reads CASSYPALASTDTQYF. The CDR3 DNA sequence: TGTGCCAGCAGTTACCCAGCCCTCGCGAGCACAGATACGCAGTATTTT.

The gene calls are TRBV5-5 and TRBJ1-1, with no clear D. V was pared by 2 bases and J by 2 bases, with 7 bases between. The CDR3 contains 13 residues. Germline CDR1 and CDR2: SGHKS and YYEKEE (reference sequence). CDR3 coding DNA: TGTGCCAGCAGCTTAAAACCCAACACTGAAGCTTTCTTT. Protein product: CASSLKPNTEAFF.

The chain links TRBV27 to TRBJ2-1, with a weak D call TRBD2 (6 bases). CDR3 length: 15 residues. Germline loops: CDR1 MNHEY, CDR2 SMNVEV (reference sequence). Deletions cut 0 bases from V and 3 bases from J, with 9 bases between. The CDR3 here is CASSLSPGDYNEQFF. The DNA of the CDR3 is TGTGCCAGCAGTTTATCGCCGGGGGACTACAATGAGCAGTTCTTC.

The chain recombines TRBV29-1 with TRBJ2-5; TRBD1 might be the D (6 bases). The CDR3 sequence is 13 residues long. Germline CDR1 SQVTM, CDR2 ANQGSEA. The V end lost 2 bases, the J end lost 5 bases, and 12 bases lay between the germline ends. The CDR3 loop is CSVEKGQMETQYF. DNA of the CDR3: TGCAGCGTTGAAAAAGGACAGATGGAGACCCAGTACTTC.